Described below is a single TCR beta chain sequence and its context. Participants spanned ages 18 to 89 years and resided in roughly 22 US areas. Two negative PCRs, clearance, or symptom resolution had been documented for recovered Cohort 3 donors. This record comes from a study of blood T cell repertoires in COVID-19. Study context: From the United States, Italy and Spain came samples of acute and convalescent COVID-19.

V was pared by 0 bases and J by 2 bases, with 6 bases between. The CDR3 loop spans 15 amino acids. The V gene's germline CDR1 is SGHRS and CDR2 YFSETQ. Methods used by the authors: Amplification of reference gene primers was used by the study to estimate nucleated cell counts. Sequencing was performed with immunoSEQ multiplex PCR; in TCRdb, only in-frame clones are kept and a portion is missing. V and J calls plus clone size are reproduced from that table; the DNA served to infer D and trimming. The table records a few hundred thousand clones, 80% to 90% of them present only once. This clonotype was sampled from a man aged 18-30 years who had recovered from COVID-19. The V gene is TRBV5-1, the J gene TRBJ1-6; D is unclear. Sequencing was done on a sample of PBMCs or T cells enriched from blood (not recorded which). The CDR3 sequence: CASSLGRAYNSPLHF. The CDR3 DNA follows: TGCGCCAGCAGCTTGGGCCGGGCCTATAATTCACCCCTCCACTTT. The variable domain in full, completed from reference TRBV5-1 and TRBJ1-6, reads KAGVTQTPRYLIKTRGQQVTLSCSPISGHRSVSWYQQTPGQGLQFLFEYFSETQRNKGNFPGRFSGRQFSNSRSEMNVSTLELGDSALYLCASSLGRAYNSPLHFGNGTRLTVT.